The source of this TCR beta chain is a study of T-cell memory formation after mild COVID-19. TCRdb ran MiXCR on the 5' RACE reads and lists one entry per CDR3 protein. The sample consists of 450,000 to 650,000 distinct CDR3 sequences, roughly 22% of them appearing once. The germline gives CDR1 SGHVS, CDR2 FQNEAQ. CDR3 length: 15 residues. V was trimmed by 5 bases and J by 0 bases, leaving 13 bases between them. This TCR came from an adult woman who had mild COVID-19 (a few samples of this study predate the infection). Cell type and time point are not known. The sample comprised PBMCs or a T cell subset sorted from them (not recorded which). The rearrangement uses TRBV7-8 and TRBJ1-1, with D perhaps matching TRBD1 (5 bases). Written as DNA, the CDR3 is TGTGCCAGCAGCCTGCAGGGACGGATGAACACTGAAGCTTTCTTT. Its translation: CASSLQGRMNTEAFF.